The 27 T cell receptor beta chains listed next were all sequenced from one sample in a study of T cells in Graves' hyperthyroidism and ophthalmopathy. It was RNA transcripts that yielded the amplified TCR beta CDR3 regions. The study used the HTBI primer set for a first-round RT-PCR of the TCR CDR3. TCRdb passed the multiplex PCR reads through MiXCR, listing each CDR3 protein once. The table includes over 700,000 distinct CDR3 sequences, 18% detected once. Sample: blood. The receptors were sampled from a woman in her 50s with Graves' hyperthyroidism that later progressed to Graves' ophthalmopathy.

The J gene is TRBJ2-3, the V gene TRBV4-1; D gene ambiguous. V was clipped by 1 base and J by 6 bases, with 8 bases between them. CDR3 length equals 13 residues. From germline, CDR1 is MGHRA and CDR2 YSYEKL. The CDR3 sequence: CASSQGPGDTQYF. The CDR3 DNA is TGCGCCAGCAGCCAAGGGCCCGGGGATACGCAGTATTTT.

V usage is TRBV11-2 and J usage is TRBJ1-2; TRBD1 matches 8 bases. The CDR3 runs 15 residues. V dropped 1 base and J dropped 9; count of bases not matched to a gene: 10. CDR1 is SGHAT and CDR2 is FQNNGV in the germline V gene. The CDR3, as DNA: TGTGCCAGCAGCTTAGCCACAGGGGGGTTCTTTAGCTACACCTTC. Translated: CASSLATGGFFSYTF. Together with reference TRBV11-2 and TRBJ1-2, the CDR3 gives the full variable domain: EAGVAQSPRYKIIEKRQSVAFWCNPISGHATLYWYQQILGQGPKLLIQFQNNGVVDDSQLPKDRFSAERLKGVDSTLKIQPAKLEDSAVYLCASSLATGGFFSYTFGSGTRLTVV.

The chain carries TRBV19 and TRBJ2-6; D ambiguous. Germline loops: CDR1 LNHDA, CDR2 SQIVND (reference sequence). The CDR3 length is 15 residues. The V end was cut by 4 bases, the J end by 2 bases, with 9 bases between. The CDR3 loop reads CASSTQTAGANVLTF. CDR3 sequence (DNA): TGTGCCAGTAGTACACAGACGGCTGGGGCCAACGTCCTGACTTTC.

The gene calls are TRBV7-9 and TRBJ1-1; D is unclear. Germline CDR1 and CDR2: SEHNR and FQNEAQ (reference sequence). This CDR3 has 14 amino acids. V shed 1 base and J shed 6 bases, with 12 bases lying between them. This CDR3 reads CASSLVRSGAEAFF. In DNA, the CDR3 is TGTGCCAGCAGCTTAGTACGTTCGGGCGCTGAAGCTTTCTTT.

This clonotype has a count of ten or more. This chain uses TRBV30 with TRBJ2-5; either TRBD1 or TRBD2 may supply D (5 bases each). Trimming cost V 3 bases and J 4 bases, with 15 bases left between them. CDR3 length: 14 amino acids. Germline V CDR1 and CDR2: GTSNPN, SVGIG (reference sequence). CDR3 coding DNA: TGTGCCTGGAGGTCCGGGACGTCGGGAGAGACCCAGTACTTC. Amino acid sequence: CAWRSGTSGETQYF.

This clonotype was seen more than once but under ten times. A read error may produce the germline difference seen at one junction end. The V and J genes are TRBV20-1 and TRBJ1-2; no definite D call. The germline gives CDR1 DFQATT, CDR2 SNEGSKA (reference sequence). The CDR3 contains 13 residues. CDR3: CSARDYGPRGCTF. The CDR3 coding sequence is TGCAGTGCTAGAGATTACGGGCCCCGCGGCTGCACCTTC.

The chain carries TRBV4-2 and TRBJ1-3; D remains unclear. CDR3 length: 15 amino acids. V dropped 0 bases and J dropped 4 bases, with 10 bases sitting between them. Germline lookup yields CDR1 LGHNA and CDR2 YNFKEQ. The CDR3 DNA reads as TGTGCCAGCAGCCAAGATCCCTCTCACGGAAACACCATATATTTT. Its translation: CASSQDPSHGNTIYF.

The J gene is TRBJ1-5, the V gene TRBV5-1, with a weak D call TRBD1 (5 bases). Germline CDR1 reads SGHRS; CDR2 reads YFSETQ. Trimming took off 0 bases at V and 8 bases at J, with 21 bases between the two ends. The CDR3 covers 17 residues. The CDR3 reads CASSLGGSTGSLEPQHF. The CDR3 region has the DNA TGCGCCAGCAGCTTGGGAGGCTCTACAGGTTCTCTCGAGCCCCAGCATTTT.

This clonotype was counted at least ten times. The chain uses TRBV20-1 and TRBJ1-2; no clear D. The germline CDR1 and CDR2 sequences are DFQATT and SNEGSKA (reference sequence). Trimming cost V 4 bases and J 4 bases, with 7 bases left between them. CDR3 length: 11 amino acids. The CDR3: CSATPTYGYTF. For the CDR3, the DNA is TGCAGTGCTACTCCGACCTATGGCTACACCTTC.

In this sample, this clonotype turned up many times. The V and J genes are TRBV3-1 and TRBJ2-5; 14 nucleotides agree with TRBD2. Looked up from germline, CDR1 is LGHDT and CDR2 is YNNKEL (reference sequence). This CDR3 is 17 amino acids long. Unmatched junction bases numbered 6, after V lost 4 bases and J lost 2 bases. In nucleotides, the CDR3 is TGTGCCAGCAGCCCCGGGACTAGCGGGAGTTCACAAGAGACCCAGTACTTC. Translation: CASSPGTSGSSQETQYF.

This clonotype was counted at least ten times. The V gene is TRBV18, the J gene TRBJ2-7; D is uncertain. CDR1 is KGHSH and CDR2 is LQKENI in the germline V gene. The CDR3 extends over 13 amino acids. Trimming removed 3 bases from V and 4 bases from J, with 10 bases in between. The CDR3 is CASSPKSGYEQYF. The CDR3 DNA is TGTGCCAGCTCACCCAAGAGTGGATACGAGCAGTACTTC.

Many counts were recorded for this clonotype. V and J are TRBV7-9 and TRBJ2-1; 7 positions match TRBD2. V gave up 5 bases and J gave up 5 bases; unmatched junction bases: 6. The CDR3 covers 14 residues. Germline values: CDR1 SEHNR, CDR2 FQNEAQ (reference sequence). The DNA for the CDR3 is TGTGCCAGCAGCGGGAGGGACCCCCACAATGAGCAGTTCTTC. It yields the protein CASSGRDPHNEQFF.

In the case of this clonotype: Being one base from a much bigger clone, this may be a read error. The chain couples TRBV5-1 to TRBJ1-2; D remains unclear. The CDR3 spans 13 residues. V shed 2 bases and J shed 9 bases, with 14 bases lying between them. Germline CDR1 and CDR2: SGHRS and YFSETQ. The CDR3 DNA sequence: TGCGCCAGCAGCTTTACACGGAGAGATAGCTACACCTTC. It is translated as CASSFTRRDSYTF. Drawing the rest from reference TRBV5-1 and TRBJ1-2, the complete variable domain is KAGVTQTPRYLIKTRGQQVTLSCSPISGHRSVSWYQQTPGQGLQFLFEYFSETQRNKGNFPGRFSGRQFSNSRSEMNVSTLELGDSALYLCASSFTRRDSYTFGSGTRLTVV.

V usage is TRBV15 and J usage is TRBJ1-5; D call uncertain. CDR3 size: 16 residues. Trimming shortened V by 0 bases and J by 1 base, and 10 bases separated the two germline ends. Germline V gene data show CDR1 as LNHNV and CDR2 as YYDKDF (reference sequence). CDR3 nucleotides: TGTGCCACCAGCAGAGACCGTGCTTACAGCAATCAGCCCCAGCATTTT. Translating it yields CATSRDRAYSNQPQHF.

This clonotype has only a few counts. V usage is TRBV18 and J usage is TRBJ2-7; D possibly matches TRBD1 or TRBD2 (5 bases each). V was clipped by 4 bases and J by 4 bases, with 14 bases between them. Germline V CDR1 and CDR2: KGHSH, LQKENI. The CDR3 covers 14 residues. The CDR3 bases are TGTGCCAGCTCACGGGACGGGTATTGGTACGAGCAGTACTTC. It encodes CASSRDGYWYEQYF. The full variable domain, rest sourced from reference TRBV18 and TRBJ2-7, is NAGVMQNPRHLVRRRGQEARLRCSPMKGHSHVYWYRQLPEEGLKFMVYLQKENIIDESGMPKERFSAEFPKEGPSILRIQQVVRGDSAAYFCASSRDGYWYEQYFGPGTRLTVT.

The V gene is TRBV5-4, the J gene TRBJ2-5; 10 positions agree with TRBD1. After removal of 4 bases from V and 2 bases from J, the junction contained 8 bases not matched to a gene. This CDR3 comprises 16 residues. Germline-derived CDR1 and CDR2 are SGHNT and YYREEE (reference sequence). The CDR3 spells CASSAGTGANQETQYF. CDR3 bases: TGTGCCAGCAGCGCCGGGACAGGGGCCAATCAAGAGACCCAGTACTTC.

This clonotype occurred a few times. The CDR3: CASSDRGQLNTEAFF. CDR3 bases: TGTGCCAGCAGTGACAGGGGACAGTTGAACACTGAAGCTTTCTTT. The genes are TRBV6-1 and TRBJ1-1; 7 nucleotides align to TRBD1. CDR3 length: 15 residues. Germline-derived CDR1 and CDR2 are MNHNS and SASEGT. J gave up 0 bases and V 3 bases, and 4 bases lay outside the gene matches.

The CDR3 bases are TGCGCCAGCAGCCAAGACTGGACAGGGCATCAGCCCCAGCATTTT. Its translation: CASSQDWTGHQPQHF. The rearrangement uses TRBV4-1 and TRBJ1-5; 8 bases fit TRBD1. In germline, CDR1 is MGHRA, CDR2 YSYEKL. This CDR3 spans 15 amino acids. The ends lost 0 bases at V and 5 bases at J; junction bases unmatched: 3.

This clonotype has a count of ten or more. The gene calls are TRBV27 and TRBJ2-7; possibly TRBD2 for D (5 bases). Trimming took 2 bases from V and 6 from J, leaving 8 bases between them. The germline gives CDR1 MNHEY, CDR2 SMNVEV (reference sequence). The length of the CDR3 is 12 residues. This CDR3 is CASSLPGSEQYF. DNA for the CDR3: TGTGCCAGCAGTTTACCGGGGTCCGAGCAGTACTTC.

In its sample, this clonotype was seen many times. V and J are TRBV20-1 and TRBJ1-3, with TRBD1 identical over 9 bases. Looked up from germline, CDR1 is DFQATT and CDR2 is SNEGSKA (reference sequence). V was pared by 5 bases and J by 3 bases, with 5 bases of the junction left unmatched. The CDR3 is 14 residues long. The CDR3 nucleotides read TGCAGTGCTCGCGGGACAGGGAATGGAAACACCATATATTTT. Protein: CSARGTGNGNTIYF.

The V gene is TRBV6-1, the J gene TRBJ2-3; no clear D gene. Germline V gives CDR1 MNHNS, CDR2 SASEGT. Trimming took 6 bases from V and 3 from J, leaving 10 bases between them. The CDR3 has 13 amino acids. The CDR3, as DNA: TGTGCCAGCAGGGCTATGCAGACAGATACGCAGTATTTT. Its protein is CASRAMQTDTQYF.

This clonotype has ten or more counts. V is TRBV12-3 or TRBV12-4 and J is TRBJ1-1; no firm D call. The CDR3 totals 16 residues. Trimming removed 2 bases at V and 1 base at J, with 14 bases between. CDR3 DNA sequence: TGTGCCAGCAGTTTATTATGGCGTGGCCCGAACACTGAAGCTTTCTTT. Translation: CASSLLWRGPNTEAFF.

This clonotype occurred many times. The gene calls are TRBV12-5 and TRBJ1-2; 11 nucleotides agree with TRBD1. CDR1 and CDR2 (germline): LGHNT, FRNRAP. This CDR3 comprises 17 residues. The V gene end was trimmed by 0 bases and the J gene end by 5 bases; junction bases not matched to a gene: 8. DNA of the CDR3: TGTGCTAGTGGTTTGGTACCCCCGGACAGGGGGCGTTATGGCTACACCTTC. Its protein product is CASGLVPPDRGRYGYTF. The entire variable domain, with the rest obtained from reference TRBV12-5 and TRBJ1-2, is as follows: DARVTQTPRHKVTEMGQEVTMRCQPILGHNTVFWYRQTMMQGLELLAYFRNRAPLDDSGMPKDRFSAEMPDATLATLKIQPSEPRDSAVYFCASGLVPPDRGRYGYTFGSGTRLTVV.

The sample holds many counts of this clonotype. V usage is TRBV12-3 or TRBV12-4 and J usage is TRBJ1-1; no reliable D call. The CDR3 is made up of 13 amino acids. Trimming left V 11 bases short and J 1 base short, with 14 bases between. This chain's CDR3 is CACAWIKNTEAFF. Here the CDR3 DNA reads TGTGCCTGCGCTTGGATAAAGAACACTGAAGCTTTCTTT.

This clonotype was detected a few times. The V call is TRBV6-2 or TRBV6-3, the J call TRBJ1-3; D might be TRBD1 (5 bases). The CDR3 sequence is 15 residues long. V lost 8 bases, J lost 0 bases, and 14 bases lay in between. Germline-derived CDR1 and CDR2 are MNHEY and SVGEGT. The CDR3 DNA is TGTGCCAGCTCGGGGGGGTTCTACTCTGGAAACACCATATATTTT. It translates to CASSGGFYSGNTIYF.

This clonotype has just a few counts. The chain recombines TRBV10-2 with TRBJ1-2, with D possibly matching TRBD1 (5 bases). Germline V gene lookup returns CDR1 WSHSY and CDR2 SAAADI. Deletions cut 4 bases from V and 2 bases from J, with 17 bases between. The CDR3 has 16 residues. CDR3 residues: CASSGPPSRTNYGYTF. CDR3 sequence (DNA): TGCGCCAGCAGTGGGCCCCCCTCGCGGACAAACTATGGCTACACCTTC.

This clonotype appeared many times. J is TRBJ2-3 and V is TRBV12-3 or TRBV12-4; unclear D gene. The CDR3 spans 16 residues. The V gene lost 6 bases and the J gene lost 0 bases, with 16 bases spanning the gap. CDR3 DNA sequence: TGTGCCAGCAGCCAACGAATGAATCCTAGCACAGATACGCAGTATTTT. Translated: CASSQRMNPSTDTQYF.